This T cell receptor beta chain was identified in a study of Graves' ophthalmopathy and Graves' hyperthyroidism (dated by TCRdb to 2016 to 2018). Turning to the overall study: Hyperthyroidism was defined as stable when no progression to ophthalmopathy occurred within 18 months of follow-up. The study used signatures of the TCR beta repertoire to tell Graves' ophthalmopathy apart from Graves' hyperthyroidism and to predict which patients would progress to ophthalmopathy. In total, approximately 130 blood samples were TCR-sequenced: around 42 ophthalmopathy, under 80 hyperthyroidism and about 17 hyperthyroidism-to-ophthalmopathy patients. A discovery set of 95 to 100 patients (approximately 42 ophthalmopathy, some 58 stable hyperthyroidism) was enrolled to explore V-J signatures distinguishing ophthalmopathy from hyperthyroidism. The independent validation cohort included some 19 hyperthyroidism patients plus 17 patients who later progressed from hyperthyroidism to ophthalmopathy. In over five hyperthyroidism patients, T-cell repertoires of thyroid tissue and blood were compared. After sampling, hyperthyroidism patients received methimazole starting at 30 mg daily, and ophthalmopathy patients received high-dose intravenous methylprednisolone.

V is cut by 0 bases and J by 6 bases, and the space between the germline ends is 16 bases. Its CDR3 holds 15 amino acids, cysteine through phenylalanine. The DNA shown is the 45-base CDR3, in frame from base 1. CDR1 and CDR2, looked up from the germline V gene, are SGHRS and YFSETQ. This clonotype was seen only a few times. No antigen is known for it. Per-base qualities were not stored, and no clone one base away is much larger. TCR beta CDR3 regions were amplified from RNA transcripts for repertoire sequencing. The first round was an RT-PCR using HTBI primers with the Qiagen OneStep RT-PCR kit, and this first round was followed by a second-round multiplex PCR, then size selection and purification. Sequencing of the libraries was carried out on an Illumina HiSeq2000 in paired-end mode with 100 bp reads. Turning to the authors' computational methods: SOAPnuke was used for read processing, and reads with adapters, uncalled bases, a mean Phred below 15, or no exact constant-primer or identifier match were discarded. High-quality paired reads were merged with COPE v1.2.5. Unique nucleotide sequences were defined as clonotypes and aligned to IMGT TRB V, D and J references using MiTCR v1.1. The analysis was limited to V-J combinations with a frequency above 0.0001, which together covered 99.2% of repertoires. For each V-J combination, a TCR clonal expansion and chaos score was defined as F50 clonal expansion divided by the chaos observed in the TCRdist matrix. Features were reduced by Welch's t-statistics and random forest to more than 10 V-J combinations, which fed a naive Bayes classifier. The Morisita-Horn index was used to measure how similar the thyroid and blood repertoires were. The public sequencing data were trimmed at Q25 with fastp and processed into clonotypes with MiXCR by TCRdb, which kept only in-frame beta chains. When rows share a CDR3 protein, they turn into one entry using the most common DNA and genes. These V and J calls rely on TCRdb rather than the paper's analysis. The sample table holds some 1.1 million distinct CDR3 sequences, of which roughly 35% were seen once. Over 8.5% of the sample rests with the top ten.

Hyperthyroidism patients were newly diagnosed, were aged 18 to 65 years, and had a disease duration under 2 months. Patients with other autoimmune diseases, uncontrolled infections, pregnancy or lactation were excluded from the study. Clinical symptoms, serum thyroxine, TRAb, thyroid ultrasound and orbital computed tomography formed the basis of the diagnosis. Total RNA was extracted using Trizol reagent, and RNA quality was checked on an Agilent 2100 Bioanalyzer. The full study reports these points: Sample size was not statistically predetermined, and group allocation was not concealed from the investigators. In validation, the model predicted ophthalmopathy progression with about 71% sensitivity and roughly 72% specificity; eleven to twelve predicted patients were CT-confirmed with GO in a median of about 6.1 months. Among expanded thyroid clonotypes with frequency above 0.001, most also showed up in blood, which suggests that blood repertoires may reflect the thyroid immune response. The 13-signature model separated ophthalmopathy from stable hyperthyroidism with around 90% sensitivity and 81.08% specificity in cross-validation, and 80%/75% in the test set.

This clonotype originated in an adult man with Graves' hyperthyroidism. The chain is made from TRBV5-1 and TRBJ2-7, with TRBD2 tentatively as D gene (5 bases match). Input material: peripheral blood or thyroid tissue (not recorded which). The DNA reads TGCGCCAGCAGCTTGGTAGGGAGCTATATGACCGAGCAGTACTTC. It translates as CASSLVGSYMTEQYF.